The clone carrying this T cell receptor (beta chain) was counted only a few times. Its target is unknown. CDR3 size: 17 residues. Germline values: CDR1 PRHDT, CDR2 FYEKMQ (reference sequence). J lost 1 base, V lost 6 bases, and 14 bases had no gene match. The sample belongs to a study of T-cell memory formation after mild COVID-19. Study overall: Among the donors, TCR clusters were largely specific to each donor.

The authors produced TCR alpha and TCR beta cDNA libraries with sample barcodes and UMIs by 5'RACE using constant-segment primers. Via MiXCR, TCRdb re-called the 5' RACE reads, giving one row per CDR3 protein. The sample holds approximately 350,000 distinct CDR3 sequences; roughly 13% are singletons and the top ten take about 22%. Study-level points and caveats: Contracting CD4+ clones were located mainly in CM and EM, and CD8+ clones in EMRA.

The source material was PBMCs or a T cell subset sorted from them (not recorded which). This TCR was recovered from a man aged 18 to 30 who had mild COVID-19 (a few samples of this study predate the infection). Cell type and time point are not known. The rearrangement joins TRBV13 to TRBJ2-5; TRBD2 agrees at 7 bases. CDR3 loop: CASRHRWSSGRQETQYF. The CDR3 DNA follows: TGTGCCAGCAGACACCGCTGGTCTAGCGGCCGCCAAGAGACCCAGTACTTC.